Here is one T cell receptor (beta chain) with its context. Germline V gene data show CDR1 as KGHSH and CDR2 as LQKENI. The trim removed 1 base at V and 3 bases at J, leaving 14 bases unmatched. This CDR3 has 19 amino acids. For sorted subsets, approximately 180 ng DNA per replicate equaled 30,000 or so T cell genomes. Assay used: immunoSEQ multiplex PCR; TCRdb lists only in-frame clones, some missing. The sample records 2 million or so clones, 85% to 95% being singletons. The naive CD8 fraction comprised CD45RO-negative cells positively selected for CCR7 and excluded terminally differentiated effector memory CD45RA+ cells. The sample belongs to a study of shared clonotypes between healthy human individuals.

V and J are TRBV18 and TRBJ1-2; 10 positions agree with TRBD1. Sequencing was done on a sample of naive CD8+ T cells sorted from blood. The clonotype originates from a man aged 18 to 30 in good health. CDR3 loop: CASSPQEGTGAVGYYGYTF. CDR3 nucleotides: TGTGCCAGCTCACCACAAGAAGGGACAGGGGCAGTGGGGTACTATGGCTACACCTTC.